The T cell receptor beta chain described here comes from a study of early T cells in non-severe SARS-CoV-2 infection (dated by TCRdb to the early 2020s). A note on the overall study: Because TCR sequencing relied on bulk RNA taken from unsorted whole blood, pairing of alpha and beta chains was not possible. The paper's findings and limits, for the study overall: Matching against VDJdb was skewed toward anti-spike CD8 responses, likely underestimated virus-specific expansions, and missed private and CD4 specificities.

Set within a cohort of healthcare workers in London, UK, this nested case-control study involved weekly PCR testing of nasopharyngeal swabs along with blood sampling. Healthcare workers were recruited between 23 and 31 March 2020, during the week of the UK lockdown, and were followed weekly for up to roughly 15 weeks. A distance of 13 bases separates the germline ends of V and J, which lose 8 bases and 0 bases respectively. Reading from cysteine to phenylalanine, the CDR3 counts 13 amino acids. The read is trimmed to its CDR3 DNA, 39 bases read in frame from base 1. Looking up the germline V gene yields CDR1 SQVTM and CDR2 ANQGSEA. In this sample, this clonotype turned up many times. The clone's antigen remains unknown. There are no base qualities to consult, and no much larger clone falls within one base. Libraries came from 5' RACE. For sequencing, a NextSeq 500 was employed. The TCR library protocol attached unique molecular identifiers to individual cDNA molecules to correct for sequencing error and PCR bias. Sequencing covered both TCR alpha and beta chains, and within each sample the abundances of alpha and beta sequences were tightly co-correlated. The paper's data handling went like this. Decombinator V4 was used to annotate the V gene, J gene and CDR3 of the TCR sequences. TCRs were defined as expanded if a significant change between any two time points was detected under a Poisson model with p below 0.0001. TCR abundances were normalised to the total number of TCRs sequenced per sample and were expressed as counts per million. TRAV1-2 paired with TRAJ12, TRAJ20 or TRAJ33 defined MAIT TCRs, while TRAV10 paired with TRAJ18 defined iNKT TCRs. VDJdb, accessed on 1 November 2021, was searched for TCRs annotated for CMV, EBV and SARS-CoV-2, and TCRs annotated for more than one antigen were excluded. TCRdb itself trimmed the public reads at Q25 with fastp, ran MiXCR and retained productive beta chains. Every distinct CDR3 protein forms one entry, paired with its most common genes and DNA. In this record, the V and J calls reflect TCRdb's handling and not the investigators' own analysis. The table for this sample lists about 70,000 distinct CDR3 sequences; roughly an eighth of them were counted only once. The ten largest clones capture 1.3% of the sample.

The sequenced sample consisted of whole blood. This sequence originates from an adult who was a healthcare worker with PCR-confirmed SARS-CoV-2 infection or an uninfected control (not recorded which). The chain was built from TRBV29-1 and TRBJ1-2, with no confident D gene call. The encoded CDR3 is CSYADGPNYGYTF. The bases read TGCAGCTATGCGGACGGACCTAACTATGGCTACACCTTC.